This entry lists 27 T cell receptor beta chains sequenced from one sample in a study of cytomegalovirus exposure and HLA in healthy donors. The assay was immunoSEQ multiplex PCR, and TCRdb's table has in-frame clones only and misses some. Of 200,000 or so clones listed, 75% to 85% are singletons. Specimen: PBMCs. The receptors here all came from a woman aged 25 to 39 in good health and CMV-seropositive.

This clone was seen just once. The chain has TRBV14 and TRBJ2-7; weak D call: TRBD2 (5 bases). CDR1 and CDR2 from the germline V gene are SGHDN and FVKESK. Trimming removed 1 base from V and 8 bases from J, with 21 bases in between. The CDR3 has 16 residues. This chain's CDR3 is CASSQGLGNLYAKQYF. The CDR3 region has the DNA TGTGCCAGCAGCCAAGGCCTCGGGAACCTTTACGCCAAGCAGTACTTC. The full variable domain, completed using reference TRBV14 and TRBJ2-7, is EAGVTQFPSHSVIEKGQTVTLRCDPISGHDNLYWYRRVMGKEIKFLLHFVKESKQDESGMPNNRFLAERTGGTYSTLKVQPAELEDSGVYFCASSQGLGNLYAKQYFGPGTRLTVT.

Only one count was recorded for this clone. The rearrangement uses TRBV15 and TRBJ1-2, with D hard to call. The CDR3 contains 15 residues. Germline V gene sequence: CDR1 LNHNV, CDR2 YYDKDF (reference sequence). The ends were cut back, 0 bases at V and 7 bases at J, with 15 bases in the middle. Here the CDR3 reads CATSRDAQASSGYTF. For the CDR3, the DNA is TGTGCCACCAGCAGAGATGCGCAGGCCTCAAGTGGCTACACCTTC.

The chain uses TRBV4-1 and TRBJ2-1; D gene unclear. Germline CDR1 and CDR2: MGHRA and YSYEKL. V was pared by 2 bases and J by 0 bases, with 14 bases between. This CDR3 has 17 residues. The CDR3, as DNA: TGCGCCAGCAGCCAACCGCCGACTGAAAGCTCCTACAATGAGCAGTTCTTC. Encoded protein: CASSQPPTESSYNEQFF.

This chain uses TRBV27 with TRBJ1-3; D gene ambiguous. V dropped 3 bases and J dropped 1 base, with 4 bases sitting between them. The CDR3 contains 13 residues. Germline CDR1 reads MNHEY; CDR2 reads SMNVEV (reference sequence). DNA for the CDR3: TGTGCCAGCAGTTTTCTATCTGGAAACACCATATATTTT. This encodes CASSFLSGNTIYF.

Regarding this clone: The same CDR3 is also encoded by other DNA sequences in this sample. V usage is TRBV11-2 and J usage is TRBJ1-1; TRBD1 might be the D (5 bases). The V and J ends lost 3 bases and 1 base respectively, with 6 bases between them. Per the germline V gene, CDR1 is SGHAT and CDR2 is FQNNGV. This CDR3 contains 13 residues. The CDR3 loop is CASSFGQNTEAFF. The CDR3 coding sequence is TGTGCCAGCAGCTTCGGACAGAACACTGAAGCTTTCTTT.

This sequence joins TRBV6-5 and TRBJ2-7, with 9 bases fitting TRBD1. The J segment lost 5 bases and the V segment lost 8 bases, leaving 10 bases of the junction unmatched. Per germline, CDR1 MNHEY and CDR2 SVGAGI. This CDR3 spans 14 amino acids. The CDR3: CASRRDRGSNEQYF. CDR3 bases: TGTGCCAGCCGCCGAGACAGGGGGTCGAACGAGCAGTACTTC.

The chain links TRBV7-6 to TRBJ1-4; no clear D. Germline CDR1 reads SGHVS; CDR2 reads FNYEAQ. CDR3 length equals 13 residues. V lost 5 bases and J 8 bases, leaving 12 bases between the germline ends. The CDR3 region is CASSPGSGEKLFF. In nucleotides, the CDR3 is TGTGCCAGCAGCCCGGGGAGTGGCGAAAAACTGTTTTTT.

To note about this clone: Within the sample, other DNA sequences also encode this same CDR3. This chain joins TRBV5-6 and TRBJ1-1, with a possible D match to TRBD1 (5 bases). The CDR3 has 12 amino acids. Germline CDR1 reads SGHDT; CDR2 reads YYEEEE. V was shortened by 2 bases and J by 5 bases, with 7 bases between the two germline ends. The CDR3 reads CASSFGGTEAFF. CDR3 bases: TGTGCCAGCAGCTTTGGGGGGACTGAAGCTTTCTTT. The entire variable domain, with the rest obtained from reference TRBV5-6 and TRBJ1-1, is as follows: DAGVTQSPTHLIKTRGQQVTLRCSPKSGHDTVSWYQQALGQGPQFIFQYYEEEERQRGNFPDRFSGHQFPNYSSELNVNALLLGDSALYLCASSFGGTEAFFGQGTRLTVV.

This clone was detected only a few times. The V gene is TRBV6-1, the J gene TRBJ1-5, with D possibly TRBD1 on 5 matching bases. Germline CDR1 is MNHNS and CDR2 is SASEGT. V was clipped by 4 bases and J by 4 bases, with 11 bases between them. The CDR3 contains 14 residues. CDR3 region: CASSAAGWNQPQHF. CDR3 nucleotide sequence: TGTGCCAGCAGTGCCGCAGGGTGGAATCAGCCCCAGCATTTT.

This chain connects TRBV7-2 to TRBJ1-3, with D perhaps matching TRBD1 (6 bases). The V gene lost 3 bases and the J gene lost 3 bases, with 9 bases spanning the gap. In germline, CDR1 is SGHTA, CDR2 FQGNSA. The CDR3 has 14 amino acids. The CDR3, as DNA: TGTGCCAGCAGCTTGGTCAGGGGTGGAAACACCATATATTTT. Translated, it gives CASSLVRGGNTIYF.

The CDR3 protein is CASSLGTGGYEQYF. The CDR3 region has the DNA TGTGCCAGCAGTCTTGGGACAGGGGGCTACGAGCAGTACTTC. The V and J genes are TRBV2 and TRBJ2-7; the match to TRBD1 covers 11 bases. With V trimmed by 5 bases and J by 3 bases, 3 bases remained unmatched. The CDR3 is made up of 14 amino acids. Germline CDR1 SNHLY, CDR2 FYNNEI.

The chain has TRBV5-6 and TRBJ2-3; D perhaps matches TRBD1 (5 bases). The germline CDR1 and CDR2 sequences are SGHDT and YYEEEE. The CDR3 length is 14 residues. Trimming cost V 0 bases and J 1 base, with 6 bases left between them. The CDR3 nucleotides read TGTGCCAGCAGCTTGGTACAGGGCACAGATACGCAGTATTTT. It translates to CASSLVQGTDTQYF.

This clone was observed a handful of times. V gene TRBV11-3 combines with J gene TRBJ1-2, with TRBD1 matching over 7 bases. V lost 3 bases and J lost 8; bases outside the gene matches: 6. The germline CDR1 and CDR2 sequences are SGHNT and YENEEA. CDR3 size: 13 residues. The CDR3 loop reads CASSFPGGDGYTF. The CDR3 DNA follows: TGTGCCAGCAGCTTCCCAGGGGGTGACGGCTACACCTTC.

The V call is TRBV19, the J call TRBJ2-5; the D gene is possibly TRBD2 (6 bases). CDR1 LNHDA and CDR2 SQIVND come from the germline V gene (reference sequence). V was clipped by 5 bases and J by 4 bases, with 14 bases between them. This CDR3 has 14 amino acids. CDR3 nucleotide sequence: TGTGCCAGTAGTGTTTACGGGGGACGAGAGACCCAGTACTTC. Its protein product is CASSVYGGRETQYF.

This chain connects TRBV9 to TRBJ2-2, with D possibly being TRBD1 (6 bases). Germline lookup yields CDR1 SGDLS and CDR2 YYNGEE. The CDR3 covers 16 residues. Trimming removed 1 base from V and 2 bases from J, with 12 bases in between. This CDR3 is CASSVYRDLNTGELFF. In nucleotides, the CDR3 is TGTGCCAGCAGCGTATACAGGGACCTTAACACCGGGGAGCTGTTTTTT.

This clone was observed a few times. This sequence joins TRBV30 and TRBJ1-2; TRBD1 agrees at 9 bases. The J segment lost 7 bases and the V segment lost 3 bases, leaving 6 bases of the junction unmatched. The germline gives CDR1 GTSNPN, CDR2 SVGIG (reference sequence). There are 13 residues in the CDR3. CDR3 sequence reads: CAWRVTGGPGYTF. The DNA for the CDR3 is TGTGCCTGGAGGGTGACAGGGGGTCCTGGCTACACCTTC.

This chain connects TRBV6-5 to TRBJ2-3; D is perhaps TRBD2 (6 bases). Per the germline V gene, CDR1 is MNHEY and CDR2 is SVGAGI. Trimming pared 2 bases from V and 7 bases from J, leaving 10 bases between. The CDR3 has 13 amino acids. The DNA for the CDR3 is TGTGCCAGCAGTTACGCAGGACTAAATACGCAGTATTTT. Translating gives CASSYAGLNTQYF.

This clone came up once. The chain carries TRBV7-2 and TRBJ2-5, with a possible D match to TRBD2 (6 bases). The germline gives CDR1 SGHTA, CDR2 FQGNSA. Trimming took off 1 base at V and 0 bases at J, with 6 bases between the two ends. The CDR3 sequence is 14 residues long. As DNA, the CDR3 is TGTGCCAGCAGCTTAGGCGGGAACCAAGAGACCCAGTACTTC. Its translation: CASSLGGNQETQYF.

The chain is built from TRBV19 and TRBJ1-5, with 11 bases fitting TRBD1. CDR3 length equals 16 residues. V was pared by 8 bases and J by 3 bases, with 9 bases of the junction left unmatched. CDR1 LNHDA and CDR2 SQIVND come from the germline V gene (reference sequence). The CDR3: CASWRGQGGFNQPQHF. For the CDR3, the DNA is TGTGCCAGTTGGCGGGGACAGGGGGGATTCAATCAGCCCCAGCATTTT.

This clone occurred a few times. The J gene is TRBJ2-3, the V gene TRBV11-2; 8 nucleotides agree with TRBD2. V was pared by 5 bases and J by 6 bases, with 7 bases of the junction left unmatched. Germline CDR1 reads SGHAT; CDR2 reads FQNNGV. CDR3 length: 14 amino acids. This CDR3 is CASSGLGGRDTQYF. CDR3 DNA sequence: TGTGCCAGCAGCGGTCTTGGCGGGAGGGATACGCAGTATTTT.

In DNA, the CDR3 is TGTGCCAGCAGTAACCAGGGACTCGAAAAACTGTTTTTT. Translating it yields CASSNQGLEKLFF. V usage is TRBV5-4 and J usage is TRBJ1-4; a possible D gene is TRBD1 (5 bases). The CDR3 is 13 amino acids. The germline gives CDR1 SGHNT, CDR2 YYREEE (reference sequence). Trimming shortened V by 5 bases and J by 8 bases, and 13 bases separated the two germline ends.

V usage is TRBV5-4 and J usage is TRBJ1-4; unclear D gene. V dropped 0 bases and J dropped 7 bases, with 13 bases sitting between them. The germline gives CDR1 SGHNT, CDR2 YYREEE (reference sequence). CDR3 length equals 15 residues. The CDR3 DNA is TGTGCCAGCAGCTTGGATCGTGGAGGGTTTGAAAAACTGTTTTTT. Translating gives CASSLDRGGFEKLFF.

The CDR3 bases are TGCGCCAGCAGTGAGTCAGGGCGGGGTGGCAATGAGCAGTTCTTC. Translated, it gives CASSESGRGGNEQFF. This rearrangement joins TRBV10-1 to TRBJ2-1, with a weak D call TRBD2 (6 bases). Germline assignment: CDR1 WNHNN and CDR2 SYGVQD (reference sequence). Trimming stripped 0 bases from V and 6 bases from J, with 12 bases between. The CDR3 loop spans 15 amino acids.

This CDR3 is CASGETGVANYGYTF. The CDR3 bases are TGCGCCAGCGGGGAGACAGGGGTAGCTAACTATGGCTACACCTTC. This sequence joins TRBV5-1 and TRBJ1-2; TRBD1 agrees at 8 bases. The CDR3 extends over 15 amino acids. Losses at the gene ends were 7 bases for V and 0 bases for J; bases not matched to a gene: 8. In germline, CDR1 is SGHRS, CDR2 YFSETQ.

The chain is built from TRBV5-1 and TRBJ2-1, with 9 positions matching TRBD1. Per the germline V gene, CDR1 is SGHRS and CDR2 is YFSETQ. The CDR3 has 14 residues. With 3 bases clipped from V and 9 bases from J, the junction kept 7 bases outside the gene matches. The CDR3 protein is CASSWGDRDGEQFF. The DNA for the CDR3 is TGCGCCAGCAGCTGGGGGGACAGGGATGGTGAGCAGTTCTTC.

This chain uses TRBV7-9 with TRBJ2-1; 7 bases map to TRBD1. V gave up 1 base and J gave up 4 bases; unmatched junction bases: 1. The CDR3 runs to 14 residues. Germline loops: CDR1 SEHNR, CDR2 FQNEAQ (reference sequence). The CDR3 reads CASSLEGAYNEQFF. The CDR3 DNA sequence: TGTGCCAGCAGCTTAGAGGGGGCATACAATGAGCAGTTCTTC.

CDR3: CASSLSWGGNGYTF. CDR3 bases: TGTGCCAGCAGTTTATCCTGGGGAGGGAATGGCTACACCTTC. The gene calls are TRBV27 and TRBJ1-2; D call uncertain. Germline V gives CDR1 MNHEY, CDR2 SMNVEV (reference sequence). V lost 0 bases, J lost 6 bases, and 11 bases lay in between. This CDR3 has 14 amino acids.